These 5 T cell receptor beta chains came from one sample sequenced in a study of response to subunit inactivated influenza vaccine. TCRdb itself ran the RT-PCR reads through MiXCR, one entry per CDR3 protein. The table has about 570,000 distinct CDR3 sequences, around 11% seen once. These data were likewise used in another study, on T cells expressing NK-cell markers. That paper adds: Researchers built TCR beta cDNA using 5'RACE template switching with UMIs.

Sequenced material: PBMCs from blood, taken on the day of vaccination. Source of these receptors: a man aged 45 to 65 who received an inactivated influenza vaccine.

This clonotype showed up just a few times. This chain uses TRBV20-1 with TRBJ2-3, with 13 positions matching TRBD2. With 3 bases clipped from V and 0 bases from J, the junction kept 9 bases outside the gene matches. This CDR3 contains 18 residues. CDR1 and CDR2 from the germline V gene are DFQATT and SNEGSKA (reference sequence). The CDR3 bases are TGCAGTGCTAGGGACCGGACTAGCGGGAGCTGGAGCACAGATACGCAGTATTTT. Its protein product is CSARDRTSGSWSTDTQYF.

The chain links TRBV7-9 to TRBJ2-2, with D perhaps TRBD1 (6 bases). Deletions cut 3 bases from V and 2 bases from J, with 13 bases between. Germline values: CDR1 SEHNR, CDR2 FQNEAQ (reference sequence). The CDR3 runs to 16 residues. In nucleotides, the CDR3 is TGTGCCAGCAGCTTCACAGGGTCCCTCAACACCGGGGAGCTGTTTTTT. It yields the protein CASSFTGSLNTGELFF. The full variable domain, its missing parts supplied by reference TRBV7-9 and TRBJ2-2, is DTGVSQNPRHKITKRGQNVTFRCDPISEHNRLYWYRQTLGQGPEFLTYFQNEAQLEKSRLLSDRFSAERPKGSFSTLEIQRTEQGDSAMYLCASSFTGSLNTGELFFGEGSRLTVL.

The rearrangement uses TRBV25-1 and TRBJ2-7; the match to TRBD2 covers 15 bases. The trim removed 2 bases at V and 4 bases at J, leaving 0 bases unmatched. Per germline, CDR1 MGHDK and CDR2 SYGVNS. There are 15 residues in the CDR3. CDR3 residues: CASSEGLAGGYEQYF. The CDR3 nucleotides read TGTGCCAGCAGTGAAGGACTAGCGGGGGGGTACGAGCAGTACTTC.

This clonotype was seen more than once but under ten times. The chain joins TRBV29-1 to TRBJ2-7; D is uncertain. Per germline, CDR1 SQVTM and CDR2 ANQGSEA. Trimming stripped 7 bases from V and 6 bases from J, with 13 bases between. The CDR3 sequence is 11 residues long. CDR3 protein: CSGGRAGEQYF. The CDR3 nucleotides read TGCAGCGGGGGTAGGGCCGGCGAGCAGTACTTC.

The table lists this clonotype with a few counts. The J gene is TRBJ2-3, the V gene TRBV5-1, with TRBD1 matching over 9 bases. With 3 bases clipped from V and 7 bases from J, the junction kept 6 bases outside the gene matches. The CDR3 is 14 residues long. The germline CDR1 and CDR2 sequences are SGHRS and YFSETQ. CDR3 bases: TGCGCCAGCAGCTCGGGACAGGGCGGAAATACGCAGTATTTT. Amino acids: CASSSGQGGNTQYF.